This entry describes one TCR beta chain. Its antigen is as yet unknown. TCRdb called the reads again in MiXCR, with one record for every CDR3 protein. The sample shows fewer than 850,000 distinct CDR3 sequences, about 28% of them seen only once. The data stem from a study of T cell repertoires in cytomegalovirus infection. For the study at large: An indication of both CMV infection and matching HLA type came from public TCR beta signatures.

Study-level findings and limits: Clonotype analysis showed dominance of the ex vivo response by HLA-C-restricted CMV-specific TCR beta clonotypes.

Germline CDR1 SGHVS, CDR2 FNYEAQ. The ends were cut back, 2 bases at V and 5 bases at J, with 7 bases in the middle. This CDR3 spans 14 amino acids. This sample comprised cultured CD8+ T cells from PBMCs, obtained from culture after CMV antigen stimulation. The V call is TRBV7-6, the J call TRBJ1-6; D ambiguous. The source is a human donor in good health (CMV status not recorded). Some clones in this sample may be carry-over from other donors' samples. CDR3: CASSLTHHNSPLHF. As DNA, the CDR3 is TGTGCCAGCAGCTTAACCCACCATAATTCACCCCTCCACTTT.